A selection of T cell receptor beta chains follows, all from one sample in a study of blood T cells in healthy people across ages. TCRdb re-derived calls from the 5' RACE reads in MiXCR, one entry per CDR3 protein. The table includes about 1,500,000 distinct CDR3 sequences, 40% to 50% detected once. Sequencing was done on a sample of blood. Receptors were obtained from a woman under 30 in good health. CDR3s include the opening cysteine and the closing phenylalanine or tryptophan. The D gene is left open where the match is weak. Expanded clones get a size class; other rows say once, few or many, or leave the size out.

>TRBD2|.|TRBJ2-5|TRBV20-1|14
CSAWTSGSMETQYF
TGCAGTGCTTGGACTAGCGGGAGTATGGAGACCCAGTACTTC
>.|few|TRBJ2-3|TRBV5-1|14
CASRGGGTTDTQYF
TGCGCCAGCCGAGGGGGGGGCACCACAGATACGCAGTATTTT
>TRBD1|.|TRBJ2-3|TRBV7-2|18
CASSLVGSAGTGGDTQYF
TGTGCCAGCAGCTTAGTTGGGAGTGCGGGGACAGGGGGAGATACGCAGTATTTT
>TRBD1|.|TRBJ1-1|TRBV7-3|14
CASSLEGGTTEAFF
TGTGCCAGCAGCTTAGAAGGGGGCACCACTGAAGCTTTCTTT
>.|once|TRBJ1-2|TRBV12-3/TRBV12-4|14
CASSFPGGSKGYTF
TGTGCCAGCAGTTTCCCGGGGGGAAGCAAAGGCTACACCTTC
>.|.|TRBJ2-3|TRBV27|14
CASSPQLFTDTQYF
TGTGCCAGCAGTCCACAACTTTTCACAGATACGCAGTATTTT
>.|.|TRBJ1-5|TRBV25-1|15
CASSESGRGDQPQHF
TGTGCCAGCAGTGAATCCGGCAGGGGTGATCAGCCCCAGCATTTT
>TRBD1|few|TRBJ1-1|TRBV29-1|13
CSVDRGQGEPAFF
TGCAGCGTTGATAGGGGACAGGGAGAACCAGCTTTCTTT
>TRBD1|.|TRBJ1-2|TRBV4-1|16
CASSQDSRGRAGGYTF
TGCGCCAGCAGCCAAGATTCCAGGGGGCGAGCGGGTGGCTACACCTTC
>.|.|TRBJ2-1|TRBV7-9|14
CASGRGRVIDEQFF
TGTGCCAGCGGGCGGGGCAGGGTTATCGATGAGCAGTTCTTC
>.|.|TRBJ1-2|TRBV3-1|13
CASSRRTDYGYTF
TGTGCCAGCAGCCGCCGGACGGACTATGGCTACACCTTC
>.|few|TRBJ2-2|TRBV10-1|15
CAGLEGPLNTGELFF
TGCGCCGGCCTTGAGGGACCACTGAACACCGGGGAGCTGTTTTTT
>.|few|TRBJ2-1|TRBV5-5|17
CASSLRSAAPGYNEQFF
TGTGCCAGCAGCTTGAGGTCGGCGGCCCCAGGGTACAATGAGCAGTTCTTC
>TRBD1|few|TRBJ2-1|TRBV7-9|15
CASSFRQGLNNEQFF
TGTGCCAGCAGCTTTCGACAGGGTTTAAACAATGAGCAGTTCTTC
>TRBD1|many|TRBJ2-7|TRBV6-1|14
CAGGMTGGSYEQYF
TGTGCCGGAGGGATGACAGGGGGGTCCTACGAGCAGTACTTC
>.|.|TRBJ2-1|TRBV20-1|14
CSASFDSAYNEQFF
TGCAGTGCCTCTTTTGACTCAGCCTACAATGAGCAGTTCTTC